Sequencing of this T cell receptor beta chain was carried out in a study of cytomegalovirus exposure and HLA in healthy donors. Overall study: Most genotyped donors, around four fifths of more than 300, had Caucasian-associated genetic ancestry.

On this clone: The target antigen is unknown.

Study-wide findings and caveats: Most sequenced TCRs were rare (though some public TCRs occurred in many donors). The study put 150 or so TCR beta chains on its list as cytomegalovirus-associated. In a later analysis, HLA-associated beta chains showed higher expansion and lower generation probabilities than comparable chains.

Primers: 60 Vbeta forward and 13 Jbeta reverse. Using immunoSEQ multiplex PCR, the repertoire was profiled, and TCRdb retains in-frame clones only, with some absent. The table includes roughly 180,000 clones, about 80% detected once. CDR3 length: 14 amino acids. The germline gives CDR1 KGHSH, CDR2 LQKENI. Between the trimmed V and J ends, which lost 2 bases and 7 bases, there was a span of 15 bases. The specimen was PBMCs. This chain uses TRBV18 with TRBJ2-7; possibly TRBD1 for D (5 bases). This receptor was identified in a man aged 25-40 years in good health and CMV-seropositive. This chain's CDR3 is CASSPARSGQEQYF. CDR3 DNA: TGTGCCAGCTCACCAGCTCGGTCAGGGCAAGAGCAGTACTTC. The full variable domain, its missing parts supplied by reference TRBV18 and TRBJ2-7, is NAGVMQNPRHLVRRRGQEARLRCSPMKGHSHVYWYRQLPEEGLKFMVYLQKENIIDESGMPKERFSAEFPKEGPSILRIQQVVRGDSAAYFCASSPARSGQEQYFGPGTRLTVT.